The source of this T cell receptor beta chain is a study of T cells in Graves' hyperthyroidism and ophthalmopathy. The study, taken as a whole, reports: Within blood appeared most thyroid clonotypes that had expanded above 0.001. Stable hyperthyroidism was separated from ophthalmopathy by a model based on 13 V-J features. Ophthalmopathy, as predicted by the model, came a median 6.5 months after the prediction.

The authors deemed Graves' hyperthyroidism stable absent ophthalmopathy progression within 18 months. Amplified regions were TCR beta CDR3 sequences from RNA transcripts. HTBI primers were employed in a first-round RT-PCR of the TCR CDR3. In TCRdb, the multiplex PCR reads were re-called with MiXCR into one record per CDR3 protein. The repertoire includes some 770,000 distinct CDR3 sequences, about a sixth of them detected once, and approximately 8.4% sits in the top ten. This clonotype was seen many times. Its antigen is still unknown. Sequencing was carried out using blood. This TCR came from a young man with Graves' hyperthyroidism.

The CDR3 sequence: CASSEGWREIDTQYF. In DNA form, the CDR3 reads TGTGCCAGCAGTGAAGGCTGGCGGGAGATAGATACGCAGTATTTT. The J gene is TRBJ2-3, the V gene TRBV2; 7 positions agree with TRBD2. The length of the CDR3 is 15 residues. CDR1 SNHLY and CDR2 FYNNEI come from the germline V gene. The V segment lost 1 base and the J segment 5 bases; nucleotides outside the gene matches: 6.